These T cell receptor beta chains were read from a single sample in a study of cytomegalovirus exposure and HLA in healthy donors. The data were produced by immunoSEQ multiplex PCR, yet TCRdb's version contains in-frame clones alone and is incomplete. The sample records around 190,000 clones, around three quarters being singletons. The sequencing input was PBMCs. The receptors were sampled from a man aged 25-45 years in good health and CMV-seronegative. CDR3s include the opening cysteine and the closing phenylalanine or tryptophan. The D gene is left open where the match is weak. The size of a clone is reported for some rows only, either as once, few or many, or as a class for expanded clones.

CDR3 protein,CDR3 DNA,J gene,V gene,D gene,CDR3 length,clone size
CASSINRRGNTEAFF,TGTGCCAGTAGTATAAACAGGCGGGGGAACACTGAAGCTTTCTTT,TRBJ1-1,TRBV19,NA,15,NA
CASSLGGHEQFF,TGTGCCAGCAGTTTGGGAGGGCATGAGCAGTTCTTC,TRBJ2-1,TRBV28,TRBD2,12,NA
CASSPSRTGNTEAFF,TGTGCCAGCTCACCTTCTCGTACAGGTAACACTGAAGCTTTCTTT,TRBJ1-1,TRBV18,NA,15,NA
CASSFIGALYGYTF,TGTGCCAGCAGTTTCATAGGGGCTCTCTATGGCTACACCTTC,TRBJ1-2,TRBV28,NA,14,few
CASRPDYPLYNEQFF,TGCGCCAGCAGGCCTGACTACCCTCTATACAATGAGCAGTTCTTC,TRBJ2-1,TRBV5-1,NA,15,NA
CASSVGLRGTDNYEQYF,TGTGCCAGCAGCGTAGGACTTCGAGGGACAGACAACTACGAGCAGTACTTC,TRBJ2-7,TRBV9,TRBD1,17,few
CASSPGAQETQYF,TGTGCCAGCTCCCCAGGGGCGCAAGAGACCCAGTACTTC,TRBJ2-5,TRBV9,NA,13,NA
CASKKWGGTSYEQYF,TGTGCCAGCAAGAAATGGGGGGGTACCTCCTACGAGCAGTACTTC,TRBJ2-7,TRBV6-5,TRBD2,15,NA
CASGQDYGYTF,TGTGCCAGCGGACAGGACTATGGCTACACCTTC,TRBJ1-2,TRBV6-5,TRBD1,11,NA
CASSEGGGALTFF,TGTGCCAGCAGTGAAGGGGGAGGGGCCCTTACTTTCTTC,TRBJ1-2,TRBV6-1,NA,13,NA
CASSPGLAGDEQYF,TGTGCCAGCAGTCCGGGACTAGCGGGAGACGAGCAGTACTTC,TRBJ2-7,TRBV27,TRBD2,14,NA
CASSKAFAGSDTQYF,TGTGCCAGCAGTAAAGCTTTCGCGGGCTCAGATACGCAGTATTTT,TRBJ2-3,TRBV5-6,NA,15,NA
CASSEADGFEGNTIYF,TGTGCCAGCAGTGAAGCAGACGGATTTGAGGGCAACACCATATATTTT,TRBJ1-3,TRBV2,NA,16,NA
CAWRGTSGRARYYEQFF,TGTGCCTGGAGGGGGACTAGCGGGAGGGCCCGATACTATGAGCAGTTCTTC,TRBJ2-1,TRBV30,TRBD2,17,NA
CASSLLGQGAFSYEQYF,TGTGCCAGCAGTTTATTGGGACAGGGGGCTTTCTCCTACGAGCAGTACTTC,TRBJ2-7,TRBV27,TRBD1,17,NA
CASSLRGAQNIQYF,TGTGCCAGCAGTTTACGGGGGGCGCAAAACATTCAGTACTTC,TRBJ2-4,TRBV27,NA,14,NA
CASSYGDSYEQYF,TGTGCCAGCAGTTACGGGGACTCCTACGAGCAGTACTTC,TRBJ2-7,TRBV27,NA,13,NA
CASSGDRTNEKLFF,TGTGCCAGCTCAGGGGACAGAACTAATGAAAAACTGTTTTTT,TRBJ1-4,TRBV18,TRBD1,14,NA
CASSSRTADTEAFF,TGTGCCAGCAGCAGCCGGACAGCAGACACTGAAGCTTTCTTT,TRBJ1-1,TRBV11-2,NA,14,NA
CASSYRREGPYNEQFF,TGTGCCAGCAGTTACAGGCGGGAGGGCCCCTACAATGAGCAGTTCTTC,TRBJ2-1,TRBV6-6,TRBD2,16,NA
CASSLGDRSNTEAFF,TGCGCCAGCAGCTTGGGTGACAGATCTAACACTGAAGCTTTCTTT,TRBJ1-1,TRBV5-1,NA,15,NA
CASSLASPHIYMFF,TGTGCCAGCAGTCTAGCCTCTCCACATATATACATGTTCTTC,TRBJ2-1,TRBV27,NA,14,NA
CASSQAPLKDTQYF,TGTGCCAGCAGCCAAGCCCCCCTAAAAGATACGCAGTATTTT,TRBJ2-3,TRBV14,NA,14,NA
CATSSTAADTQYF,TGTGCCACCAGCAGTACAGCGGCAGATACGCAGTATTTT,TRBJ2-3,TRBV15,NA,13,few
CASSEPGQAYEQYF,TGCGCCAGCAGTGAGCCGGGACAGGCTTACGAGCAGTACTTC,TRBJ2-7,TRBV10-1,TRBD1,14,NA
CASSYRGTSTDTQYF,TGCGCCAGCAGCTACAGGGGTACTAGCACAGATACGCAGTATTTT,TRBJ2-3,TRBV5-1,TRBD1,15,NA
CASSYGQGWDTEAFF,TGCGCCAGCAGCTATGGACAGGGGTGGGACACTGAAGCTTTCTTT,TRBJ1-1,TRBV5-1,TRBD1,15,NA